The T cell receptor (beta chain) under discussion was sequenced for a study of regulatory T cells in long-lasting Graves disease. Relying on iRepertoire HTBI primers and Arm-PCR of CDR3 regions, the team built TCR beta libraries. MiXCR was run by TCRdb on the multiplex PCR reads, yielding one entry per CDR3 protein. This repertoire shows around 450,000 distinct CDR3 sequences, approximately 16% found once; its top ten account for over 7.5%. A remark on this clonotype: A read error may explain this, as a much larger clone is one base away.

The time point here: newly diagnosed GD, antithyroid drugs for less than 3 months. There was RNA extracted from PBMCs, and the TCR library was made from it. This CDR3 region has 16 residues. The V gene's germline CDR1 is SEHNR and CDR2 FQNEAQ (reference sequence). These data also featured in a second study, about T cells in Graves' hyperthyroidism and ophthalmopathy.

The sequenced sample was peripheral blood mononuclear cells (PBMCs), obtained at new diagnosis, from a patient treated with antithyroid drugs. The source of this sequence is a woman in her thirties or forties with Graves disease. This rearrangement joins TRBV7-9 to TRBJ2-3; 11 bases match TRBD2. This CDR3 reads CASSFPTSGSAETHYF. CDR3 DNA sequence: TGTGCCAGCAGCTTCCCAACTAGCGGGAGCGCAGAGACCCACTACTTC.